This TCR beta chain was observed in a study of blood T cell repertoires in COVID-19. Study background: The origin of the acute and convalescent COVID-19 samples was the United States, Italy and Spain. In each case, the material was cDNA or gDNA derived from T cells, B-cell-depleted T cells, or PBMCs.

In the original processing: Cell counts per sample came from amplifying reference gene primers. Profiled with immunoSEQ multiplex PCR; TCRdb holds only in-frame clones, not every one. The V and J calls and clone size were taken over from that table, and D and trimming were inferred from the DNA. The sample includes 52,000 or so clones, 65% to 85% of them seen just once. Germline assignment: CDR1 SGHDT and CDR2 YYEEEE. CDR3 length: 14 amino acids. V was clipped by 0 bases and J by 8 bases, with 14 bases between them. This sequence was found in a man between 35 and 55 years old with acute or convalescent COVID-19. The genes are TRBV5-6 and TRBJ1-2, with D unclear. Specimen: peripheral blood. This chain's CDR3 is CASSLEPRGRGYTF. CDR3 sequence (DNA): TGTGCCAGCAGCTTGGAGCCCCGGGGTAGGGGCTACACCTTC.